This T cell receptor (beta chain) was sequenced in a study of patients and donors after allogeneic stem cell transplantation (TCRdb year 2020). Measured from the cysteine to the phenylalanine, the CDR3 is 14 residues long. The sequence is cut down to CDR3 DNA, 42 bases in frame from base 1. Relative to germline, V is missing 2 bases and J is missing 5 bases, with 5 bases of the junction outside any gene match. The library was obtained by RT-PCR. Sequencing was carried out with a NextSeq 550. TCRdb passed the public sequencing reads through fastp at Q25 and MiXCR, retaining productive beta sequences. Every CDR3 protein is listed once, alongside the most common genes and DNA of its rows. The sample profile shows about a million distinct CDR3 sequences; around 17% of them were found once. The ten largest clones take up under 6.5% of the sample. With respect to this clonotype: No antigen is known for it. No per-base quality is available; no much larger clone lies one base away.

Recombination connected TRBV12-3 or TRBV12-4 to TRBJ2-7, with 8 central nucleotides matching TRBD1. The receptor's source is a human donor who was either an allogeneic HSCT recipient or a stem cell or donor lymphocyte infusion donor (not recorded which). It is not recorded whose cells these are; they may come from a transplant donor. The sequencing sample was made of blood, either unsorted or a sorted T cell fraction (not recorded which). In nucleotides, the sequence is TGTGCCAGCAGTTTAAGGCAGGGGGCGAACGAGCAGTACTTC. Translated, this gives CASSLRQGANEQYF.